The 8 T cell receptor beta chains below come from one sample, sequenced in a study of T cells in Graves' hyperthyroidism and ophthalmopathy. Amplification of TCR beta CDR3 regions was performed using RNA transcripts as template. The HTBI primer set drove a first-round RT-PCR of the TCR CDR3. TCRdb reprocessed the multiplex PCR reads with MiXCR, giving one entry per CDR3 protein. Of about 400,000 distinct CDR3 sequences listed, around an eighth were seen once; the top ten hold 28%. The specimen was blood. Every receptor here comes from a man aged 45-65 years with Graves' ophthalmopathy.

This clonotype was seen repeatedly, ten times or more. V is TRBV5-1 and J is TRBJ2-2; the D is unclear. V lost 0 bases, J lost 2 bases, and 14 bases lay in between. The CDR3 is 17 residues long. CDR1 and CDR2 from the germline V gene are SGHRS and YFSETQ. The CDR3 protein is CASSLGVTGRNTGELFF. Written as DNA, the CDR3 is TGCGCCAGCAGCTTGGGGGTGACGGGCCGTAACACCGGGGAGCTGTTTTTT.

The CDR3 region has the DNA TGCGCCAGCAGCCAACAATCTAGCGGGAGGGCCAATAGGTTAGATACGCAGTATTTT. Translated, it gives CASSQQSSGRANRLDTQYF. The rearrangement links TRBV4-3 to TRBJ2-3; 12 bases align to TRBD2. The germline V gene has CDR1 LGHNA and CDR2 YSLEER. The J segment lost 5 bases and the V segment lost 2 bases, leaving 14 bases of the junction unmatched. This CDR3 is built from 19 residues.

In its sample, this clonotype was seen many times. The V gene is TRBV20-1, the J gene TRBJ2-1; D perhaps matches TRBD2 (7 bases). This CDR3 has 15 residues. CDR1 DFQATT and CDR2 SNEGSKA come from the germline V gene (reference sequence). Trimming left V 0 bases short and J 10 bases short, with 19 bases between. The CDR3 spells CSARDFVGAGHEQFF. The CDR3 nucleotides read TGCAGTGCTAGAGATTTTGTAGGAGCGGGACACGAGCAGTTCTTC.

Many counts were recorded for this clonotype. The chain uses TRBV12-5 and TRBJ2-7; D may match TRBD1 or TRBD2 (5 bases each). The CDR3 length is 15 residues. Deletions cut 7 bases from V and 0 bases from J, with 16 bases between. CDR1 and CDR2 from the germline V gene are LGHNT and FRNRAP. DNA of the CDR3: TGTGCTAGTGTCTGGGACGTTAGAGGCTCCTACGAGCAGTACTTC. It encodes CASVWDVRGSYEQYF.

This clonotype showed up many times. V and J are TRBV9 and TRBJ2-1; D gene uncertain. The CDR3 contains 13 residues. V was cut by 2 bases and J by 5 bases, with 8 bases left in between. In germline, CDR1 is SGDLS, CDR2 YYNGEE. The CDR3 DNA is TGTGCCAGCAGCGTCGGAACAAACAATGAGCAGTTCTTC. Encoded protein: CASSVGTNNEQFF.

V usage is TRBV10-3 and J usage is TRBJ1-5, with 8 bases fitting TRBD1. The V gene end was trimmed by 2 bases and the J gene end by 5 bases; junction bases not matched to a gene: 2. This CDR3 contains 14 residues. Germline assignment: CDR1 ENHRY and CDR2 SYGVKD. The CDR3 region has the DNA TGTGCCATCAGTGAGGGACAGGGCGATCAGCCCCAGCATTTT. This sequence encodes CAISEGQGDQPQHF.

This clonotype has ten or more counts. The chain joins TRBV2 to TRBJ2-1, with a weak D call TRBD2 (6 bases). The CDR3 length is 15 residues. Germline lookup yields CDR1 SNHLY and CDR2 FYNNEI. Trimming pared 3 bases from V and 6 bases from J, leaving 15 bases between. DNA of the CDR3: TGTGCCAGCAGTGATTGGGGGAGCGGGTCCAATGAGCAGTTCTTC. This gives the protein CASSDWGSGSNEQFF.

This clonotype was detected a few times. The chain carries TRBV4-2 and TRBJ2-7, with TRBD1 matching 8 bases. Germline V CDR1 and CDR2: LGHNA, YNFKEQ. This CDR3 comprises 16 residues. V gave up 3 bases and J gave up 2 bases; unmatched junction bases: 9. CDR3 nucleotide sequence: TGTGCCAGCAGCCAGTTGACAGGGGACCTAACCTACGAGCAGTACTTC. Protein sequence: CASSQLTGDLTYEQYF.